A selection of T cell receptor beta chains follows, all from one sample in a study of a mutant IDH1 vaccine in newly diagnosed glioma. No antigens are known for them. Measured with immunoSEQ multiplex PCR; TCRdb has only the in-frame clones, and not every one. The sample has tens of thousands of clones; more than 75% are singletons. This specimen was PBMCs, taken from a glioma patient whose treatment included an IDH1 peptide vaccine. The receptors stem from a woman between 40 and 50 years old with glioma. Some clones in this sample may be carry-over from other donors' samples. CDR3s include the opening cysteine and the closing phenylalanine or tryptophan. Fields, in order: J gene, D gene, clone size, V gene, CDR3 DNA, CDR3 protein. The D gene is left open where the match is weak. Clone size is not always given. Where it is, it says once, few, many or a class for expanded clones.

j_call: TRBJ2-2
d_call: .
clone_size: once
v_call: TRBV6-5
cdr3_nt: TGTGCCAGCAGTTACTCTGCGAAGACCAACACCGGGGAGCTGTTTTTT
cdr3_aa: CASSYSAKTNTGELFF

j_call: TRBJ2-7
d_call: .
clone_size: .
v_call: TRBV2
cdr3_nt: TGTGCCAGCAGGGTTCTCGAGCAGTACTTC
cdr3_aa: CASRVLEQYF

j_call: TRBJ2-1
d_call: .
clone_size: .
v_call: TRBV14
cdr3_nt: TGTGCCAGCAGCCATAGACGAAGCCAAAACAATGAGCAGTTCTTC
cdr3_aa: CASSHRRSQNNEQFF

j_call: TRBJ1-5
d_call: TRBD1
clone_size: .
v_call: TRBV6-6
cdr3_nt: TGTGCCAGCAGTTTCAGGGACAGAAATCAGCCCCAGCATTTT
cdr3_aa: CASSFRDRNQPQHF

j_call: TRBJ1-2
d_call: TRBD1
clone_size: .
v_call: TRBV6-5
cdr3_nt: TGTGCCAGCAGTTACCGGGACAGAATTACTAACTATGGCTACACCTTC
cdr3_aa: CASSYRDRITNYGYTF

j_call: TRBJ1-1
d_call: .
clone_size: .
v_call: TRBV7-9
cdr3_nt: TGTGCCAGCAGCTTAGTTGGGGGGGAAACTGAAGCTTTCTTT
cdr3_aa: CASSLVGGETEAFF

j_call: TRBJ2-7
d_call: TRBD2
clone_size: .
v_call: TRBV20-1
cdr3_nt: TGCAGGGGGAGGGACTGCTACGAGCAGTACTTC
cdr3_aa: CRGRDCYEQYF

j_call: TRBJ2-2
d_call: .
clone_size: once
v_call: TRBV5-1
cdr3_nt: TGCGCCAGCAGCTTGACCCCCATGACACTCTCCACCGGGGAGCTGTTTTTT
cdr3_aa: CASSLTPMTLSTGELFF

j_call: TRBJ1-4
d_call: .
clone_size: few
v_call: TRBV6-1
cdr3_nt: TGTGCCAGCTCCGAAAGGGGAGTGCGAGGAGGACTTTTT
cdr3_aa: CASSERGVRGGLF

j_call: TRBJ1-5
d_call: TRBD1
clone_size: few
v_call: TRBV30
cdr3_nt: TGTGCCTGGAGACCGACAGGGGGTAGGGATCAGCCCCAGCATTTT
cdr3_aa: CAWRPTGGRDQPQHF

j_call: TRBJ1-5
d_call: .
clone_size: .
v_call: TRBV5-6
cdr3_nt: TGTGCCAGCAGCCCAGGGGCAGGGCCCCAGCATTTT
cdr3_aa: CASSPGAGPQHF

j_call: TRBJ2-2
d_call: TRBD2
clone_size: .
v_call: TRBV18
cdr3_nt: TGTGCCAGCTCACCCCTCGGCGGGGGTAACACCGGGGAGCTGTTTTTT
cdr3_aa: CASSPLGGGNTGELFF

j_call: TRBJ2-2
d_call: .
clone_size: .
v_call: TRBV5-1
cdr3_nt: TGCGCCAGCAGTGCGGAGAGCGGGGAGCTGTTTTTT
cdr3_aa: CASSAESGELFF

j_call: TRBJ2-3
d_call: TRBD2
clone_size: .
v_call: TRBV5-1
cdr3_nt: TGCGCCAGCAGCTCGGGACTAGCGGGGGCCACAGATACGCAGTATTTT
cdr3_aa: CASSSGLAGATDTQYF

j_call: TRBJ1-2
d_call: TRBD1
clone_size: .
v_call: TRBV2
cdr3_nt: TGTGCCAGCAGTGACAGAGACAGGGTCTATGGCTACACCTTC
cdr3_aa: CASSDRDRVYGYTF

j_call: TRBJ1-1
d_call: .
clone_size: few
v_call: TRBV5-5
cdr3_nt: TGTGCCAGCAGCTTGGACATAAACAGGAACACTGAAGCTTTCTTT
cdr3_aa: CASSLDINRNTEAFF

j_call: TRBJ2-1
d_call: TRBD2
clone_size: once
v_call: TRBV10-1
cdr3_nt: TGCGCCAGCAGTTCTAGCGGGGGGGATGGCAATGAGCAGTTCTTC
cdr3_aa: CASSSSGGDGNEQFF

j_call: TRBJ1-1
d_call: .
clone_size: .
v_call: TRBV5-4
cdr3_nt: TGTGCCAGCAGCGGTAACAGGGAGGCTGAAGCTTTCTTT
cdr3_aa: CASSGNREAEAFF

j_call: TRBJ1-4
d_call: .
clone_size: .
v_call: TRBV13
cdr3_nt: TGTGCCAGCAGCTTACGGCCAGCAACTAATGAAAAACTGTTTTTT
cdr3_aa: CASSLRPATNEKLFF

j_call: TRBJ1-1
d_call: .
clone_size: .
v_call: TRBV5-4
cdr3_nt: TGTGCCAGCAGCTTGGTCCCGGGCCAGGCTTCCGGGACTGAAGCTTTCTTT
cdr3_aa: CASSLVPGQASGTEAFF

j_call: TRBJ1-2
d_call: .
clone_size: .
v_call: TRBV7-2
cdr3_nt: TGTGCCAGCAGCCCCCATGGGAGCTCGGGGATCTACACCTTC
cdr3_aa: CASSPHGSSGIYTF

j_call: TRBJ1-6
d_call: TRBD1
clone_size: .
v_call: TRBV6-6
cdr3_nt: TGTGCCAGCAGCCCCCGGACAGGGGGCTTTAATTCACCCCTCCACTTT
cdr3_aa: CASSPRTGGFNSPLHF

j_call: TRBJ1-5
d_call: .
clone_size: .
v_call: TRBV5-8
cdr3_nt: TGTGCCAGCAGCCAACGAAGGGGTAGCAATCAGCCCCAGCATTTT
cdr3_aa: CASSQRRGSNQPQHF

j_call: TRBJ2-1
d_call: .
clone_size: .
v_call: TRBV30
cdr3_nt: TGTGCCTGGAACCCTTCGGGGATTGAGCAGTTCTTC
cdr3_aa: CAWNPSGIEQFF

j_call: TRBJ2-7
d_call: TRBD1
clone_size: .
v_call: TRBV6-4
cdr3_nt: TGTGCCAGCAGTGACCCGGGACAGGGGAAGGAGCAGTACTTC
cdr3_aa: CASSDPGQGKEQYF

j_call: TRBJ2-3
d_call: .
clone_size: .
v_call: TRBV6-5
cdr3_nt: TGTGCCAGCAGCCCCGCCTGGGGAGCGACAGATACGCAGTATTTT
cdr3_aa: CASSPAWGATDTQYF

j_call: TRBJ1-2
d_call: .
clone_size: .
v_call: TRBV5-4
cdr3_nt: TGTGCCAGCAGCTTCGGGGGCGCGGGCTATGGCTACACCTTC
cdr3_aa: CASSFGGAGYGYTF

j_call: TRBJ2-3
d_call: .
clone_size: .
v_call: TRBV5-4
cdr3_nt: TGTGCCAGCAGCTCCTCGGTGAGCACAGATACGCAGTATTTT
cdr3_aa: CASSSSVSTDTQYF

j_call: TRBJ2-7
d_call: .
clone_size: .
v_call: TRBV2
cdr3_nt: TGTGCCAGCAGTGAGACAGGCCTCTTCTACGAGCAGTACTTC
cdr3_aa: CASSETGLFYEQYF

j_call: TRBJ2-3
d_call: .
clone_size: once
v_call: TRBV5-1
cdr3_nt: TGCGCCAGCAGCTTGGAACGGGGCACAGATACGCAGTATTTT
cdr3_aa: CASSLERGTDTQYF

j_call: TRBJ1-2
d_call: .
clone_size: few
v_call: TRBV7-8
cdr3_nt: TGTGCCAGCAGCTTAGTGGAGGTTCTCTATGGCTACACCTTC
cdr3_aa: CASSLVEVLYGYTF

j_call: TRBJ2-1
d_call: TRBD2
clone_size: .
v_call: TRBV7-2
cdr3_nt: TGTGCCAGCAGAATCGGGGGGGCCCCAGACAATGAGCAGTTCTTC
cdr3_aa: CASRIGGAPDNEQFF

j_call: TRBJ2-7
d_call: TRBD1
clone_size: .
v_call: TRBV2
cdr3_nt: TGTGCCAGCAGCGCCCGACAGGGGGCTGTTTACGAGCAGTACTTC
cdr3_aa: CASSARQGAVYEQYF

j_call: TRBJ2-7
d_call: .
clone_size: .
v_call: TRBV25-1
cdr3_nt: TGCGCCAGCAGTGGATTGGGGGGCTACGAGCAGTACTTC
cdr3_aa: CASSGLGGYEQYF

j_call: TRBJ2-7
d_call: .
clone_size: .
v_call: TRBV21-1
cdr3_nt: TGTGCCAGCAGCAGCGGACTAGCGGCCTACGAGCAGTACTTC
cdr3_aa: CASSSGLAAYEQYF

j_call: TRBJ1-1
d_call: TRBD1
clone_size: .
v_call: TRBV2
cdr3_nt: TGTGCCACCCTGACAGGGAGGAACACTGAAGCTTTCTTT
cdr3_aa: CATLTGRNTEAFF

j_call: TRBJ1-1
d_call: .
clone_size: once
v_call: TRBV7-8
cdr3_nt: TGTGCCAGCAGCATAGAGAGGCAGATTGAAGCTTTCTTT
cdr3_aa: CASSIERQIEAFF

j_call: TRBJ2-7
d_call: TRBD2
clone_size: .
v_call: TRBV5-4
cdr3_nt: TGTGCCAGCAGCCCCGGGACTAGCGGGGGGGACGGAGAGGAGTACGAGCAGTACTTC
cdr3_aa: CASSPGTSGGDGEEYEQYF

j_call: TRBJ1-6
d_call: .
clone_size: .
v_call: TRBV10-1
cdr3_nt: TGCGCCAGCAGTCGGGACGGGAGAAATTCACCCCTCCACTTT
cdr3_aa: CASSRDGRNSPLHF

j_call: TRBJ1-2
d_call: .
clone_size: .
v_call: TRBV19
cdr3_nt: TGTGCCAGTAGCCCGGCGGCTACCTGGATTGGCTACACCTTC
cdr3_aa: CASSPAATWIGYTF

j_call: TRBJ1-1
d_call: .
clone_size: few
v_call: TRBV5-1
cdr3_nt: TGCGCCAGCAGCTTACAGGGAAATGCAAACACTGAAGCTTTCTTT
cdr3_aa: CASSLQGNANTEAFF

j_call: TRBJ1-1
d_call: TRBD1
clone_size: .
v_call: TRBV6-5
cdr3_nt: TGTGCCAGCAGACTCCAGGGGGCACCTGAAGCTTTCTTT
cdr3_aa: CASRLQGAPEAFF

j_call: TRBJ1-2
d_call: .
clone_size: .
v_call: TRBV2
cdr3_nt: TGTGCCAGCAGGGCCGGGGTCGAGAACTATGGCTACACCTTC
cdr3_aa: CASRAGVENYGYTF

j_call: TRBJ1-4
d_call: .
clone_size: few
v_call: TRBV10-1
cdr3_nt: TGCGCCAGCAGTGAGTCGATGGCGGGGGAAAAACTGTTTTTT
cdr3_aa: CASSESMAGEKLFF

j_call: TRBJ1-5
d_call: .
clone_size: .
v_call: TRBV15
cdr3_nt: TGTGCCACCAGCAGAGCTCCCGACGGATATCAGCCCCAGCATTTT
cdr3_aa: CATSRAPDGYQPQHF

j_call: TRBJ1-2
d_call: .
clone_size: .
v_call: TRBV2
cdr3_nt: TGTGCCAGCAGTGAAGGGATAGGTGGCTACACCTTC
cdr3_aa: CASSEGIGGYTF

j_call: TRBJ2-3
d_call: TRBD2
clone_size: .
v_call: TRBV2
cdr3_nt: TGTGCCAGCAGTGAGAGGTCTAGCGGGGGCACAGATACGCAGTATTTT
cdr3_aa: CASSERSSGGTDTQYF

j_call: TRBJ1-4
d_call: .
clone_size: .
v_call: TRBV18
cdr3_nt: TGTGCCAGCTCACCACTTTCCAGGCGGGATGAAAAACTGTTTTTT
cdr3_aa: CASSPLSRRDEKLFF

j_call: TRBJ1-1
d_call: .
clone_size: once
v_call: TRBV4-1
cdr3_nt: TGCGCCAGCAGCCAGGATGGGGTCGGGGACACTGAAGCTTTCTTT
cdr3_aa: CASSQDGVGDTEAFF

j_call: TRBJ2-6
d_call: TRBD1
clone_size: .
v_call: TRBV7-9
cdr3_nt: TGTGCCAGCAGCTTTTGGGACAGGGGCTCTGGGGCCAACGTCCTGACTTTC
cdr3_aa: CASSFWDRGSGANVLTF

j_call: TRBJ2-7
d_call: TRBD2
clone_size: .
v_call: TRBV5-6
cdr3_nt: TGTGCCAGCAGCTTACGGAGCGGGGGCCTCTCCTACGAGCAGTACTTC
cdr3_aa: CASSLRSGGLSYEQYF

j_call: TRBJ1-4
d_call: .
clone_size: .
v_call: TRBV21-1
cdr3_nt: TGTGCCAGCAGCCCAGGCGGGTCGGGGGCAACTAATGAAAAACTGTTTTTT
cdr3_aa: CASSPGGSGATNEKLFF